This T cell receptor (beta chain) was identified during a study of T-cell memory formation after mild COVID-19. On the study more broadly: TCR clusters were mostly confined to one donor each. Study-wide findings and caveats: Clones which contracted sat mainly in CM and EM if CD4+, and in EMRA if CD8+. Clones that contracted from day 15 to 85 were balanced CD4/CD8, while later expanders leaned CD4+.

CDR3 length equals 13 residues. Germline values: CDR1 MDHEN, CDR2 SYDVKM. V shed 6 bases and J 5 bases; nucleotides not matched to a gene: 4. On this clonotype itself: Its specificity is not known.

Amplification by 5'RACE using constant-segment primers produced TCR alpha and TCR beta cDNA libraries that carried sample barcodes and UMIs. Using its own MiXCR run on the 5' RACE reads, TCRdb lists one record per CDR3 protein. This sample has about 210,000 distinct CDR3 sequences, with roughly a tenth found just once. Sequencing input: PBMCs or a T cell subset sorted from them (not recorded which). This TCR came from a man aged 18 to 29 who had mild COVID-19 (a few samples of this study predate the infection). Cell type and time point are not known. The chain joins TRBV28 to TRBJ1-5, with 7 bases lining up with TRBD1. CDR3 amino acids: CASRAGGDQPQHF. The CDR3 DNA reads as TGTGCCAGCAGGGCAGGGGGAGATCAGCCCCAGCATTTT. Using reference TRBV28 and TRBJ1-5 for the parts outside the CDR3, the full variable domain is DVKVTQSSRYLVKRTGEKVFLECVQDMDHENMFWYRQDPGLGLRLIYFSYDVKMKEKGDIPEGYSVSREKKERFSLILESASTNQTSMYLCASRAGGDQPQHFGDGTRLSIL.